The T cell receptor beta chain under discussion was sequenced for a study of OX40 agonist ivuxolimab in advanced cancers. For the wider study: Ivuxolimab, which targeted the costimulatory receptor OX40 (CD134), was an agonistic, fully human IgG2 monoclonal antibody. Intravenous ivuxolimab was administered to patients every 2 weeks at six dose levels: 0.01, 0.1, 0.3, 1.5, 3 and 10 mg/kg. Among the 50 to 55 dose-escalation patients, about 20 had hepatocellular carcinoma, 15 or so melanoma, 9 renal cell carcinoma and 9 head and neck cancer. A male proportion of about 79% and a mean age of around 60 years, ranging from roughly 23 to 85, were recorded for the dose-escalation cohort. Prior anti-PD-1, anti-PD-L1 or anti-CTLA-4 therapy was permitted, and checkpoint inhibitors had been received by roughly 42% of dose-escalation patients. Partial responses occurred in three dose-escalation patients: two with cutaneous melanoma and one with hepatocellular carcinoma. Peripheral TCRbeta sequencing aimed to test whether ivuxolimab altered TCR sequence diversity and caused clonal T-cell expansion. The paper describes the monotherapy dose-escalation part (N of about 52 patients) of the phase I trial of ivuxolimab. What the authors observed across the whole study: Low levels of normalized T-cell clonal expansion were also shown by some nonresponding patients. After ivuxolimab, more expanded clones were found on average in CD8+ T cells than in CD4+ T cells. At doses of 0.1 to 3.0 mg/kg, clonal expansion of both CD4+ and CD8+ T cells in blood was seen between baseline and week 6. In the 0.1-3.0 mg/kg groups, partial responders were among the patients with the lowest normalized peripheral clonal expansion, particularly in CD8+ T cells. The antigen specificity of the peripheral T cells that underwent clonal expansion was not determined.

The CDR3 holds 15 amino acids from the cysteine to the phenylalanine. The only DNA kept is the CDR3, 45 bases in frame from the first base. V is reduced by 4 bases and J by 0 bases, leaving a spacing of 12 bases between them. Reading the germline V gene gives CDR1 SGHRS and CDR2 YFSETQ. Patients with autoimmune disease history or receiving systemic immunosuppression were excluded from the trial. Peripheral blood for TCR sequencing was collected from all dose cohorts at baseline, on cycle 4 day 1, and on cycle 7 day 1. The samples were drawn from a first-in-human, open-label, multicenter phase I dose-escalation trial of ivuxolimab. The trial enrolled adults with locally advanced or metastatic head and neck squamous cell, hepatocellular, melanoma or renal cell carcinoma. Before TCR sequencing, CD4+ T cells and CD8+ T cells from peripheral blood were sorted into separate populations. Genomic DNA was extracted from sorted cells for sequencing of the TCRbeta CDR3 region. TCRbeta CDR3 regions were sequenced using the immunoSEQ Assay. Here the immuneACCESS table is served through TCRdb, limited to in-frame sequences with V and J called. Missing clones are a known gap in these copies; in checked studies unresolved V genes cover under half, and the rest lacks a known reason. The sample includes 95,000 to 150,000 clones, with 90% to 95% observed a single time. The biggest ten clones account for over 0.15% of the sample.

Notes on this clone: Which antigen it targets is not known. No base quality values were provided; no much bigger clone lies one nucleotide off.

This TCR was recovered from an adult with an advanced solid tumor such as melanoma, head and neck, liver or kidney cancer. The sequencing here drew on CD4+ or CD8+ T cells sorted from blood, taken in a trial of the OX40 agonist ivuxolimab. The chain employs TRBV5-1 and TRBJ2-3; no D gene can be assigned with confidence. The CDR3 reads CASSLRGVSTDTQYF. The DNA sequence is TGCGCCAGCAGCCTGCGAGGAGTCAGCACAGATACGCAGTATTTT.